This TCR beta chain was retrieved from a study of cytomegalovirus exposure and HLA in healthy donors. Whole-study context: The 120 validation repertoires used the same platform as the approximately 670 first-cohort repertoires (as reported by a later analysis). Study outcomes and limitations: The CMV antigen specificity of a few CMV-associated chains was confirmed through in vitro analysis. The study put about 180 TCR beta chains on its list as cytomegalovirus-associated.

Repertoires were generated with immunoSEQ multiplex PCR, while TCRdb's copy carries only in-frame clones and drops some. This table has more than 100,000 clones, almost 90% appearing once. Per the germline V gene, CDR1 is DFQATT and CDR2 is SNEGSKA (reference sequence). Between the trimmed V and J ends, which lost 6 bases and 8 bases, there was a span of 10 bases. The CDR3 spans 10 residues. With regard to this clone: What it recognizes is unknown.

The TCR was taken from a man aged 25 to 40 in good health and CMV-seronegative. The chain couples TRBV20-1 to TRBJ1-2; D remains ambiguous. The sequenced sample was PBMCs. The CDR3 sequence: CSAPEGGYTF. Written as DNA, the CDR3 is TGCAGTGCCCCGGAGGGCGGCTACACCTTC.